Listed below are T cell receptor beta chains from one sample, sequenced in a study of blood T cells in healthy people across ages. TCRdb re-called the 5' RACE reads with MiXCR, one entry per CDR3 protein. The table has over a million distinct CDR3 sequences, 45% seen once. Sequenced material: blood. These receptors were taken from a woman aged 55-75 years in good health. Each CDR3 is given with its conserved first and last residue. D genes are given only for firm matches. Clone sizes are given selectively: once, few, many, or a class where the clone is expanded.

V gene,J gene,CDR3 length,clone size,D gene,CDR3 DNA,CDR3 protein
TRBV20-1,TRBJ2-7,15,few,NA,TGCAGTGCTAGACCCTTTGGTGAAACACTCGGCGAGCAGTACTTC,CSARPFGETLGEQYF
TRBV6-5,TRBJ2-3,15,NA,NA,TGTGCCAGCAGTTATAAACACCTAGATACAGATACGCAGTATTTT,CASSYKHLDTDTQYF
TRBV7-9,TRBJ2-1,18,NA,NA,TGTGCCAGCAGCCAGACAGAATTCCGGGACCACAAGCACAATGAGCAGTTCTTC,CASSQTEFRDHKHNEQFF
TRBV15,TRBJ2-7,15,NA,TRBD2,TGTGCCACCAGCGGCGGGACTAGCGACCCATACGAGCAGTACTTC,CATSGGTSDPYEQYF
TRBV10-3,TRBJ2-3,15,NA,NA,TGTGCCATCAGTGGATCGAGCGGTTACACAGATACGCAGTATTTT,CAISGSSGYTDTQYF
TRBV27,TRBJ2-1,13,NA,NA,TGTGCCAGCGCTCGGGGCAGGGACAATGAGCAGTTCTTC,CASARGRDNEQFF
TRBV9,TRBJ2-5,17,NA,NA,TGTGCCAGCAGCGCGGACCCTTATCTAAATCCGAGGGGTGGGCAGTACTTC,CASSADPYLNPRGGQYF
TRBV2,TRBJ2-5,13,few,NA,TGTGCCAGCAAAGGGTCAGCCCAAGAGACCCAGTACTTC,CASKGSAQETQYF
TRBV7-3,TRBJ2-3,12,NA,NA,TGTGCCAGCAGCTTACAGGCGGATACGCAGTATTTT,CASSLQADTQYF
TRBV6-1,TRBJ2-7,13,few,NA,NA,CASSEVGTGNIYF
TRBV5-1,TRBJ2-1,14,few,NA,TGCGCCAGCAGCTTGAACGTTGCGTCCAATGAGCAGTTCTTC,CASSLNVASNEQFF
TRBV5-1,TRBJ1-1,13,NA,NA,TGCGCCAGCAGCTTGGAGGTACCAAGTGAAGCTTTCTTT,CASSLEVPSEAFF
TRBV27,TRBJ1-4,12,NA,NA,TGTGCCAGCAAGGAAACTAATGAAAAACTGTTTTTT,CASKETNEKLFF
TRBV14,TRBJ2-4,14,few,NA,TGTGCCAGCAGCCAAGCCCAGGGGGGTCGGATTCAGTACTTC,CASSQAQGGRIQYF
TRBV5-1,TRBJ2-1,17,NA,TRBD1,TGCGCCAGCAGCTTGGCGATTCAGGGGGCGAATGACAATGAGCAGTTCTTC,CASSLAIQGANDNEQFF
TRBV11-2,TRBJ2-6,17,NA,TRBD1,TGTGCCAGCAGCTCCTGGGACAGGCAGGACTGGGCCAACGTCCTGACTTTC,CASSSWDRQDWANVLTF